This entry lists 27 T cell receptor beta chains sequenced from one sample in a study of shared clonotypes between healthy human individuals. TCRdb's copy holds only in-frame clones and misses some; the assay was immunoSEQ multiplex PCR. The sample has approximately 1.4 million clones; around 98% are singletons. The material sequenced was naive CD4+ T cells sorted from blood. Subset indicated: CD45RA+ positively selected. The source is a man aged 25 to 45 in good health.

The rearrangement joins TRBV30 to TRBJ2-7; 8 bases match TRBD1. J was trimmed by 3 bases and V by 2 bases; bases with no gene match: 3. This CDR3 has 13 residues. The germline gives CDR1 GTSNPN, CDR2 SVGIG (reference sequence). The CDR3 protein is CAWSRDRNYEQYF. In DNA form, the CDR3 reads TGTGCCTGGAGTCGGGACAGGAACTACGAGCAGTACTTC.

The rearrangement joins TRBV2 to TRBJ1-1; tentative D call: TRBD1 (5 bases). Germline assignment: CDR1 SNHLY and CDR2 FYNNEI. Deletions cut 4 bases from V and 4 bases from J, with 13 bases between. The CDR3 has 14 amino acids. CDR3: CASSVLKGFTEAFF. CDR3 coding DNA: TGTGCCAGCAGTGTTTTAAAGGGGTTCACTGAAGCTTTCTTT.

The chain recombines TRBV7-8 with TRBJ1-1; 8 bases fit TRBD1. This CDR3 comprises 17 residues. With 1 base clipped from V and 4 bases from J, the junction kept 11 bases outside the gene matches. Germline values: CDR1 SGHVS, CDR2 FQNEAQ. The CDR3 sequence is CASSLEGRGLSGTEAFF. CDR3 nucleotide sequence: TGTGCCAGCAGCTTAGAGGGCAGGGGGCTGTCGGGCACTGAAGCTTTCTTT.

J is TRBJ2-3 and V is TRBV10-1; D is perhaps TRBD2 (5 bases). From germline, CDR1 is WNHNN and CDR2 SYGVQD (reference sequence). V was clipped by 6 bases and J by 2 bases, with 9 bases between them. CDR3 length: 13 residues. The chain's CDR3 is CASRAEFTDTQYF. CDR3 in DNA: TGCGCCAGCAGAGCGGAATTCACAGATACGCAGTATTTT.

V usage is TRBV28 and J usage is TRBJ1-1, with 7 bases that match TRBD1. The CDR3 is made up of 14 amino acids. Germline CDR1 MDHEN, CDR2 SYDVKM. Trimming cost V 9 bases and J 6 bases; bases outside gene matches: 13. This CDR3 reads CASRQGGNKPEAFF. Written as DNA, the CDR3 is TGTGCCAGTCGACAGGGCGGGAATAAGCCTGAAGCTTTCTTT. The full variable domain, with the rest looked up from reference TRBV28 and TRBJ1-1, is DVKVTQSSRYLVKRTGEKVFLECVQDMDHENMFWYRQDPGLGLRLIYFSYDVKMKEKGDIPEGYSVSREKKERFSLILESASTNQTSMYLCASRQGGNKPEAFFGQGTRLTVV.

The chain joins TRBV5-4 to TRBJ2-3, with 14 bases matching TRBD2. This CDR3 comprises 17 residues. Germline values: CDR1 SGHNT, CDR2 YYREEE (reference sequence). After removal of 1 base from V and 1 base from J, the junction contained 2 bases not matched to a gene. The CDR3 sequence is CASSLLTSGRGTDTQYF. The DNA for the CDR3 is TGTGCCAGCAGCTTGTTGACTAGCGGGAGGGGCACAGATACGCAGTATTTT.

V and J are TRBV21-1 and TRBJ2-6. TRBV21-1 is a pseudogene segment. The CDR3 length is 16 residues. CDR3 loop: CASGQCGGPGANVLTF. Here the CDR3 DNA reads TGTGCCAGCGGCCAATGTGGGGGGCCTGGGGCCAACGTCCTGACTTTC.

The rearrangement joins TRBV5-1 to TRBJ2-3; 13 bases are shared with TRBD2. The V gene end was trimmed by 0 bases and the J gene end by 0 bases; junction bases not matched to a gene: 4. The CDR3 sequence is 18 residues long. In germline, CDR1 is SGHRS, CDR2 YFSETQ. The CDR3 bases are TGCGCCAGCAGCTTGGAACTAGCGGGAGGGCCGAGCACAGATACGCAGTATTTT. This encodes CASSLELAGGPSTDTQYF.

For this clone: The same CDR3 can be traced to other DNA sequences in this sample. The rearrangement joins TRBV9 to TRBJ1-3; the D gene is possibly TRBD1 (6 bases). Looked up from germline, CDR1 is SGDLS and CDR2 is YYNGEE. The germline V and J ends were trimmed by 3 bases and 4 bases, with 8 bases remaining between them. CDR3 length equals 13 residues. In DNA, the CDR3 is TGTGCCAGCAGCGCGAGGGGGGGAAACACCATATATTTT. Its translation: CASSARGGNTIYF.

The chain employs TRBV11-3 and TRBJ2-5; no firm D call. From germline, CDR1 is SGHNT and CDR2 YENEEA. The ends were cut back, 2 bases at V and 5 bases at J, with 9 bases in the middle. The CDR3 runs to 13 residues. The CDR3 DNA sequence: TGTGCCAGCAGCTTACGCCACGAGGAGACCCAGTACTTC. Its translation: CASSLRHEETQYF.

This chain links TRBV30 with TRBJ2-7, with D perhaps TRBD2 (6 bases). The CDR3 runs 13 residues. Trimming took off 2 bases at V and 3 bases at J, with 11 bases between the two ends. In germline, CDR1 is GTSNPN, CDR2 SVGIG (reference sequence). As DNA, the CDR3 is TGTGCCTGGAGTTCCCAGCGGGTCTACGAGCAGTACTTC. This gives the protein CAWSSQRVYEQYF. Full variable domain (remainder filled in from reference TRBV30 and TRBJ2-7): SQTIHQWPATLVQPVGSPLSLECTVEGTSNPNLYWYRQAAGRGLQLLFYSVGIGQISSEVPQNLSASRPQDRQFILSSKKLLLSDSGFYLCAWSSQRVYEQYFGPGTRLTVT.

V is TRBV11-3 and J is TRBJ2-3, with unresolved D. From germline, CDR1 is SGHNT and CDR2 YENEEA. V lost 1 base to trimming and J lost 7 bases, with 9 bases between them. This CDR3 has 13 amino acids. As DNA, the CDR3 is TGTGCCAGCAGCTTAGGGGTTGACAATACGCAGTATTTT. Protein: CASSLGVDNTQYF.

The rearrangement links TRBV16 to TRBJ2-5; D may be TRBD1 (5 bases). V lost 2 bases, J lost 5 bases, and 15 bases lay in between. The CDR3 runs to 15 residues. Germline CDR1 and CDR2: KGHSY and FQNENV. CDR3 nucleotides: TGTGCCAGCAGCCAACCAGGGCTATCCCCCGAGACCCAGTACTTC. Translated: CASSQPGLSPETQYF. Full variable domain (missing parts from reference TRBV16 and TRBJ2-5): GEEVAQTPKHLVRGEGQKAKLYCAPIKGHSYVFWYQQVLKNEFKFLISFQNENVFDETGMPKERFSAKCLPNSPCSLEIQATKLEDSAVYFCASSQPGLSPETQYFGPGTRLLVL.

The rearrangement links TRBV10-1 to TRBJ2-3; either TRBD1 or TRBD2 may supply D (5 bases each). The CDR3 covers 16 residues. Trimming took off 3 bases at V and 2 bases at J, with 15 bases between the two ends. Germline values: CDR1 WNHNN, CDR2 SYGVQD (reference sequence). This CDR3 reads CASSDPIRGTTDTQYF. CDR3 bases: TGCGCCAGCAGTGACCCGATCCGAGGGACCACAGATACGCAGTATTTT.

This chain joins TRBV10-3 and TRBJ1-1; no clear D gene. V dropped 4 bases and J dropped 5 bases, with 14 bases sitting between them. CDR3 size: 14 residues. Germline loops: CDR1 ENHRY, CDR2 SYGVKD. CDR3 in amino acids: CAISVGGPGTEAFF. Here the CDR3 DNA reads TGTGCCATCAGTGTCGGAGGCCCGGGGACTGAAGCTTTCTTT.

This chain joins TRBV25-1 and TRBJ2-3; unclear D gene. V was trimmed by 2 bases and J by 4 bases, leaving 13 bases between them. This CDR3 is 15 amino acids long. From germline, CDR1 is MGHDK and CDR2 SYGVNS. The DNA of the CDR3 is TGTGCCAGCAGTGAACGGCCCCTCTCGGCAGATACGCAGTATTTT. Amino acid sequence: CASSERPLSADTQYF.

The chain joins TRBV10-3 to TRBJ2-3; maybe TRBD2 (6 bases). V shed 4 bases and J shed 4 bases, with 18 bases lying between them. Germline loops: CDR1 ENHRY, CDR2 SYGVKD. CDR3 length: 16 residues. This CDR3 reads CAISAAAGSAADTQYF. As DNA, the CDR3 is TGTGCCATCAGTGCCGCGGCGGGGTCGGCGGCAGATACGCAGTATTTT.

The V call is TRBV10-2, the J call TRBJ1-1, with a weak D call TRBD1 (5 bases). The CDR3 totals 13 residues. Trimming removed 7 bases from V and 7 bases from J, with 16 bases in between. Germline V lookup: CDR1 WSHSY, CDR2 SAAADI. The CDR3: CASIGPGRNEAFF. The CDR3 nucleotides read TGCGCCAGCATTGGGCCAGGGAGAAATGAAGCTTTCTTT.

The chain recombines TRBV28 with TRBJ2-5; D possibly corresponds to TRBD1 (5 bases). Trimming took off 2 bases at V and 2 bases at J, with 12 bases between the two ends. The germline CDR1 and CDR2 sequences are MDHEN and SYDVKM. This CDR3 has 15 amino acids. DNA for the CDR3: TGTGCCAGCAGTTTAGTCCGGGCAGGGCAAGAGACCCAGTACTTC. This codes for CASSLVRAGQETQYF.

The DNA of the CDR3 is TGCAGCCTCTATCTAGGGGCAGATACGCAGTATTTT. Translation gives CSLYLGADTQYF. The chain uses TRBV29-1 and TRBJ2-3, with D tentatively TRBD1 (5 bases). In germline, CDR1 is SQVTM, CDR2 ANQGSEA. The CDR3 is 12 residues long. Trimming pared 8 bases from V and 4 bases from J, leaving 13 bases between.

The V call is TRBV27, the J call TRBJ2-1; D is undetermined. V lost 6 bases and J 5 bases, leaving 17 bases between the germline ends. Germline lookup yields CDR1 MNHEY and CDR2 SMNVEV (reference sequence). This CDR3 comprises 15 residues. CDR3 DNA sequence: TGTGCCAGCAGCTTTATCATCCGACCTGACAATGAGCAGTTCTTC. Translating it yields CASSFIIRPDNEQFF.

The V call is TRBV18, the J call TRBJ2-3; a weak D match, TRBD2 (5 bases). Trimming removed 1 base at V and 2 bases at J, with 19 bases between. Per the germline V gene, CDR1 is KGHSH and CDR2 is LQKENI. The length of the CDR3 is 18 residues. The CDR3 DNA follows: TGTGCCAGCTCACCACTTCCCCCGACGAGGAGGCCCACAGATACGCAGTATTTT. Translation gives CASSPLPPTRRPTDTQYF.

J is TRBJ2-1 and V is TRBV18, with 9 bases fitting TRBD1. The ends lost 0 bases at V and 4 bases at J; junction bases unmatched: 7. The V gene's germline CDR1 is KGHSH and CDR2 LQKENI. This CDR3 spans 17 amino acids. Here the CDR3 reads CASSPPGQGGDYNEQFF. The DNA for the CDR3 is TGTGCCAGCTCACCACCGGGACAGGGTGGGGATTACAATGAGCAGTTCTTC. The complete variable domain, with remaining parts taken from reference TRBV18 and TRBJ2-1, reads NAGVMQNPRHLVRRRGQEARLRCSPMKGHSHVYWYRQLPEEGLKFMVYLQKENIIDESGMPKERFSAEFPKEGPSILRIQQVVRGDSAAYFCASSPPGQGGDYNEQFFGPGTRLTVL.

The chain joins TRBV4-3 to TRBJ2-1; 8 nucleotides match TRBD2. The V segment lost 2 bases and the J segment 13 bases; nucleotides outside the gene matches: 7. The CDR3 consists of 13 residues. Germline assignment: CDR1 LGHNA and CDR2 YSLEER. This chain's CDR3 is CASSQLPSGQQFF. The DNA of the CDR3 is TGCGCCAGCAGCCAACTTCCTAGCGGGCAACAGTTCTTC.

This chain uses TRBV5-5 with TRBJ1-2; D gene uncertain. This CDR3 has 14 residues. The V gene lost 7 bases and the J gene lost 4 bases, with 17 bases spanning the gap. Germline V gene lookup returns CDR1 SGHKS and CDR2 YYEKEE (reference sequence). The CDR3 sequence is CASRISRKTYGYTF. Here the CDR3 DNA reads TGTGCCAGCCGAATCTCGCGAAAGACCTATGGCTACACCTTC.

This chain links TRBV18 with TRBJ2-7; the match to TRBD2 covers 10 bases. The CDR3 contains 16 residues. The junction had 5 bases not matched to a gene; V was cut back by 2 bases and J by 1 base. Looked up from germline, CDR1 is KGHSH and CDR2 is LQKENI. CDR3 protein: CASSPITSGISYEQYF. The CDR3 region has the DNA TGTGCCAGCTCACCAATCACTAGCGGGATATCCTACGAGCAGTACTTC. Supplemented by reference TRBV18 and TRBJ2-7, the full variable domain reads NAGVMQNPRHLVRRRGQEARLRCSPMKGHSHVYWYRQLPEEGLKFMVYLQKENIIDESGMPKERFSAEFPKEGPSILRIQQVVRGDSAAYFCASSPITSGISYEQYFGPGTRLTVT.

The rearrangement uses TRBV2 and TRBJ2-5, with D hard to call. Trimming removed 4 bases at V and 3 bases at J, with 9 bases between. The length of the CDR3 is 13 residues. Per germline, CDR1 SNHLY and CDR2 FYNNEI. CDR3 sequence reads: CASSAGHKETQYF. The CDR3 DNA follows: TGTGCCAGCAGTGCGGGCCATAAAGAGACCCAGTACTTC.